Sequencing of this TCR beta chain was carried out in a study of CD8+ T cells in alopecia areata. The authors extracted RNA and reverse transcribed it into cDNA as the sequencing template. Measured with immunoSEQ multiplex PCR; TCRdb has only the in-frame clones, and not every one. The sample yields approximately 280,000 clones, 58% seen once. Described treatment: oral pan-JAK inhibitor, 5-10 mg twice daily. Researchers took lesional scalp punch biopsies and peripheral blood from people who were alopecia areata patients. The authors sorted CD4+ and CD8+ T cells from PBMCs. The sample here was CD4+ T cells sorted from blood, taken at week 24, from a patient treated with tofacitinib. This receptor was identified in a human donor with alopecia areata.

In DNA, the CDR3 is TGTGCCAGCAGCGAGGGACAGAGCACAGATACGCAGTATTTT. This sequence encodes CASSEGQSTDTQYF. The chain carries TRBV7-3 and TRBJ2-3; 7 bases are a match to TRBD1. The CDR3 extends over 14 amino acids. Losses at the gene ends were 5 bases for V and 0 bases for J; bases not matched to a gene: 2. Germline loops: CDR1 SGHTA, CDR2 FQGTGA.